These T cell receptor beta chains were read from a single sample in a study of blood T cell repertoires in COVID-19. TCRdb's table, derived via immunoSEQ multiplex PCR, lists solely in-frame clones and lacks some. The data contain 95,000 to 150,000 clones, roughly 80% of them singletons. The source material was peripheral blood. The source is a human donor in a cohort sampled during active COVID-19. The CDR3 runs from the conserved cysteine through the conserved F or W. The order of the fields is D gene, V gene, J gene, clone size, CDR3 DNA, CDR3 protein. D genes are given only for firm matches. A row's size may be missing; if present it is once, few, many or a size class.

>.|TRBV5-5|TRBJ1-1|.
TGTGCCAGCAGCTTATTTATGAACACTGAAGCTTTCTTT
CASSLFMNTEAFF
>.|TRBV24-1|TRBJ2-1|few
TGTGCCACCAGGAAGGGGTCCAACAATGAGCAGTTCTTC
CATRKGSNNEQFF
>.|TRBV27|TRBJ1-5|.
TGTGCCAGCAGTTTATCGCCACAGGGCAATCAGCCCCAGCATTTT
CASSLSPQGNQPQHF
>TRBD1|TRBV5-8|TRBJ2-7|.
TGTGCCAGCAGCTTGGGACAGGGGGACGAGCAGTACTTC
CASSLGQGDEQYF
>TRBD2|TRBV15|TRBJ2-6|.
TGTGCAGCTAGCGGGGGGGCCGCTGGGGCCAACGTCCTGACTTTC
CAASGGAAGANVLTF
>TRBD2|TRBV28|TRBJ2-7|.
TGTGCCAGCAGTTTAATCCTAGCGGGAGGGTACGAGCAGTACTTC
CASSLILAGGYEQYF
>TRBD2|TRBV7-9|TRBJ2-1|.
TGTGCCAGCAGCCCAGGGACTACCAATACCTACAATGAGCAGTTCTTC
CASSPGTTNTYNEQFF
>.|TRBV5-4|TRBJ2-7|.
TGTGCCAGCAGCTTGCGGTCAGGAACCTACGAGCAGTACTTC
CASSLRSGTYEQYF
>.|TRBV7-9|TRBJ2-7|.
TGTGCCAGCAGCCCTCGTTCGGTCGGCTCCTACGAGCAGTACTTC
CASSPRSVGSYEQYF
>.|TRBV19|TRBJ1-5|.
TGTGCCAGTAGTATGGCAGGGAGGCAGCCCCAGCATTTT
CASSMAGRQPQHF
>TRBD1|TRBV7-2|TRBJ2-7|.
TGTGCCAGCAGCTTAACGGGACAGGGGTGGTACGAGCAGTACTTC
CASSLTGQGWYEQYF
>.|TRBV11-2|TRBJ1-2|.
TGTGCCAGCAGCTTGAACGACAGGAACTATGGCTACACCTTC
CASSLNDRNYGYTF
>.|TRBV10-2|TRBJ2-7|.
TGCGCCAGCAGTGAGGCGGAGCGGGTGACCTACGAGCAGTACTTC
CASSEAERVTYEQYF
>TRBD2|TRBV14|TRBJ2-1|.
TGTGCCAGCAGCCAAGAGGCGGGAGGGCCTAATGAGCAGTTCTTC
CASSQEAGGPNEQFF
>.|TRBV5-6|TRBJ1-1|.
TGTGCCAGCAGCTTGGCCGTTGGTGGAGGGTTGAACACTGAAGCTTTCTTT
CASSLAVGGGLNTEAFF
>.|TRBV18|TRBJ2-5|.
TGTGCCAGCTCAGACAAGTACCAAGAGACCCAGTACTTC
CASSDKYQETQYF
>.|TRBV4-1|TRBJ1-1|.
TGCGCCAGCAGCAGGGGAGTGGGGGCAGCCACTGAAGCTTTCTTT
CASSRGVGAATEAFF
>.|TRBV10-3|TRBJ1-5|.
TGTGCCATCAGTGAGACAGGGACCAATCAGCCCCAGCATTTT
CAISETGTNQPQHF
>.|TRBV5-1|TRBJ2-3|.
TGCGCCAGCAGTCCGGCGGTTAGCACAGATACGCAGTATTTT
CASSPAVSTDTQYF
>TRBD2|TRBV27|TRBJ2-7|.
TGTGCCAGCAGTTCCAGCGGGAACTACGAGCAGTACTTC
CASSSSGNYEQYF
>TRBD1|TRBV5-1|TRBJ2-3|.
TGCGCCAGCAGCTGGATGAGGGACAGAGGCACAGATACGCAGTATTTT
CASSWMRDRGTDTQYF
>.|TRBV30|TRBJ1-5|.
TGTGCCTGGAGTGTAAAGGCGGGGAATCAGCCCCAGCATTTT
CAWSVKAGNQPQHF
>TRBD2|TRBV10-3|TRBJ2-3|once
TGTGCCATCAGTGAGTCGCTTAGCGGGAGTGGAACAGATACGCAGTATTTT
CAISESLSGSGTDTQYF
>.|TRBV3-1/TRBV3-2|TRBJ1-1|.
TGTGCCAGCAGCCATACCGACAGTCGATTTGAAGCTTTCTTT
CASSHTDSRFEAFF
>.|TRBV6-5|TRBJ2-1|.
TGTGCCACTCCGGGACTCTCCTACAATGAGCAGTTCTTC
CATPGLSYNEQFF
>TRBD2|TRBV9|TRBJ2-7|.
TGTGCCAGCAGCCCGGGACTAGAGATGTCCTACGAGCAGTACTTC
CASSPGLEMSYEQYF
>.|TRBV18|TRBJ2-7|.
TGTGCCAGCTCACTTCACGGGGACGAGCAGTACTTC
CASSLHGDEQYF
>TRBD1|TRBV29-1|TRBJ2-7|.
TGCAGCGTGCGACAGGGGCCCGAGCAGTACTTC
CSVRQGPEQYF
>TRBD1|TRBV6-5|TRBJ2-7|once
TGTGCCAGCAGGATCGGGACAGGGACTTTCTACGAGCAGTACTTC
CASRIGTGTFYEQYF
>TRBD1|TRBV5-4|TRBJ2-7|.
TGTGCCAGCAGCTTGGGGACAGGGGGACCTCTTTCCTACGAGCAGTACTTC
CASSLGTGGPLSYEQYF
>TRBD1|TRBV18|TRBJ1-5|.
TGTGCCAGCTCACCAAGGACAGGGGGCGTCGGTCAGCCCCAGCATTTT
CASSPRTGGVGQPQHF
>TRBD1|TRBV9|TRBJ1-1|.
TGTGCCAGCAGCGCCGACCCACAGGGGGGCACTGAAGCTTTCTTT
CASSADPQGGTEAFF
>TRBD1|TRBV10-3|TRBJ2-7|.
TGTGCCATCAGTGAACCGGGACAGGGGGCCCTCGAGCAGTACTTC
CAISEPGQGALEQYF
>.|TRBV5-1|TRBJ1-6|.
TGCGCCAGCAGCTTGCGGTTCGAGACCCTCCACTTT
CASSLRFETLHF
>.|TRBV6-1|TRBJ1-3|.
TGTGCCAGCAGTGTCAAACCCCCGGGGTCCACCTCTGGAAACACCATATATTTT
CASSVKPPGSTSGNTIYF
>TRBD2|TRBV4-2|TRBJ2-7|few
TGTGCCAGCAGCCGACGGGGTAGCGGGGGAGGTCACGAGCAGTACTTC
CASSRRGSGGGHEQYF
>.|TRBV24-1|TRBJ2-2|.
TGTGCCACCAGTGATCCCCGAAGCTCGGGCACCGGGGAGCTGTTTTTT
CATSDPRSSGTGELFF
>TRBD1|TRBV15|TRBJ1-5|.
TGTGCCACCAGCAGAACCTTCCGGGACAGGGGACACACGGGCAATCAGCCCCAGCATTTT
CATSRTFRDRGHTGNQPQHF
>.|TRBV27|TRBJ2-2|.
TGTGCCAGCAGTCTAGACCCCGGGACTTTGAACACCGGGGAGCTGTTTTTT
CASSLDPGTLNTGELFF